The 24 T cell receptor beta chains below were found in one sample sequenced in a study of blood T cells in healthy people across ages. A J-beta primer mix and a sample-barcoded 5' primer were used in a second PCR of about 7 to 12 cycles. TCRdb called the 5' RACE reads again in MiXCR, with one record for every CDR3 protein. The data contain hundreds of thousands of distinct CDR3 sequences, about 53% of them singletons. Sequencing used blood. The receptors originated from a man aged 60 to 75 in good health.

The chain has TRBV9 and TRBJ2-4, with D possibly TRBD1 on 7 matching bases. With 4 bases removed from V and 8 bases from J, the gap between germline ends came to 19 bases. Germline V lookup: CDR1 SGDLS, CDR2 YYNGEE. The CDR3 covers 15 residues. For the CDR3, the DNA is TGTGCCAGCAGCTCAAGACAGGGAGGTACGGACATTCAGTACTTC. Its protein is CASSSRQGGTDIQYF.

The rearrangement joins TRBV6-1 to TRBJ2-7, with TRBD2 identical over 14 bases. In germline, CDR1 is MNHNS, CDR2 SASEGT. The CDR3 length is 16 residues. Trimming at V came to 6 bases and at J to 3 bases, leaving 7 bases not matched to a gene. In DNA form, the CDR3 reads TGTGCCAGCAGGGAGGGACTAGCGGGGGACCTCTACGAGCAGTACTTC. Protein: CASREGLAGDLYEQYF.

The CDR3 sequence is CASSQEAGITGEKLFF. For the CDR3, the DNA is TGCGCCAGCAGCCAAGAGGCCGGGATCACGGGGGAAAAACTGTTTTTT. The chain recombines TRBV4-1 with TRBJ1-4; unclear D gene. V lost 0 bases and J lost 8, with 16 bases in between. The CDR3 sequence is 16 residues long. Germline CDR1 and CDR2: MGHRA and YSYEKL.

This clonotype was seen only a few times. The chain is built from TRBV12-3 or TRBV12-4 and TRBJ2-1, with 7 bases lining up with TRBD1. There are 14 residues in the CDR3. The V segment lost 2 bases and the J segment 7 bases; nucleotides outside the gene matches: 5. The CDR3 loop reads CASSLRQGGNEQFF. CDR3 nucleotides: TGTGCCAGCAGTTTAAGACAGGGTGGGAATGAGCAGTTCTTC.

The V and J genes are TRBV3-1 and TRBJ2-3; no clear D gene. The V and J ends lost 1 base and 8 bases respectively, with 7 bases between them. Germline CDR1 is LGHDT and CDR2 is YNNKEL (reference sequence). The CDR3 length is 12 residues. The CDR3 here is CASSQVSGTQYF. CDR3 in DNA: TGTGCCAGCAGCCAAGTGTCTGGTACGCAGTATTTT.

The chain is built from TRBV6-1 and TRBJ2-4; D possibly corresponds to TRBD1 (6 bases). The CDR3 runs to 17 residues. The V gene's germline CDR1 is MNHNS and CDR2 SASEGT. Trimming removed 6 bases at V and 3 bases at J, with 21 bases between. CDR3 in amino acids: CASSRGVGAPGKNIQYF. CDR3 nucleotides: TGTGCCAGCAGCCGGGGCGTGGGGGCCCCTGGCAAAAACATTCAGTACTTC.

The chain joins TRBV5-1 to TRBJ1-2; D gene ambiguous. Trimming removed 4 bases from V and 8 bases from J, with 12 bases in between. CDR1 SGHRS and CDR2 YFSETQ come from the germline V gene. The CDR3 length is 12 residues. This CDR3 reads CASSPQTAGYTF. The CDR3 DNA sequence: TGCGCCAGCAGCCCTCAAACGGCGGGCTACACCTTC.

The CDR3 nucleotides read TGCAGTGCCCCCGCCCGTGCAGGGGGGCAAGAGACCCAGTACTTC. Its protein product is CSAPARAGGQETQYF. V and J are TRBV20-1 and TRBJ2-5; the D gene is possibly TRBD1 (7 bases). Trimming took off 6 bases at V and 2 bases at J, with 19 bases between the two ends. Germline-derived CDR1 and CDR2 are DFQATT and SNEGSKA (reference sequence). This CDR3 contains 15 residues.

This clonotype was picked up one time. The chain is built from TRBV5-1 and TRBJ2-5; 8 bases are shared with TRBD1. J was trimmed by 2 bases and V by 1 base; bases with no gene match: 4. Germline CDR1 is SGHRS and CDR2 is YFSETQ. The CDR3 spans 15 residues. CDR3 bases: TGCGCCAGCAGCTTGAGGACAGGGAAACAAGAGACCCAGTACTTC. Translated, it gives CASSLRTGKQETQYF.

The rearrangement uses TRBV3-1 and TRBJ2-7; 8 bases match TRBD2. The CDR3 sequence is 13 residues long. Trimming took 1 base from V and 5 from J; bases not matched to a gene: 1. CDR1 is LGHDT, CDR2 YNNKEL, per germline (reference sequence). The CDR3 region has the DNA TGTGCCAGCAGCCAAGCCGGGAGGGACGAGCAGTACTTC. Translating gives CASSQAGRDEQYF.

The J gene is TRBJ2-4, the V gene TRBV5-1; 11 bases align to TRBD2. Germline V lookup: CDR1 SGHRS, CDR2 YFSETQ. This CDR3 is 13 amino acids long. The V and J ends lost 4 bases and 13 bases, in that order; junction bases with no gene match: 7. The CDR3 sequence is CASSPGTSGSQYF. CDR3 in DNA: TGCGCCAGCAGCCCCGGGACTAGCGGCAGCCAGTACTTC.

This rearrangement joins TRBV4-2 to TRBJ2-4; perhaps TRBD1 as D (6 bases). The J call may be incorrect, as the DNA end agrees better with TRBJ2-7. CDR1 and CDR2 from the germline V gene are LGHNA and YNFKEQ. CDR3 size: 15 residues. Here the CDR3 reads CASSQGMGAFYEQYF. The DNA for the CDR3 is TGTGCCAGCAGCCAAGGAATGGGGGCCTTTTACGAGCAGTACTTC.

This clonotype has a single count. The V and J genes are TRBV5-1 and TRBJ2-2, with 9 bases identical to TRBD1. There are 14 residues in the CDR3. Unmatched junction bases numbered 5, after V lost 4 bases and J lost 7 bases. Germline CDR1 and CDR2: SGHRS and YFSETQ. CDR3: CASSRDRANGELFF. In DNA, the CDR3 is TGCGCCAGCAGCCGGGACAGGGCAAACGGGGAGCTGTTTTTT. The full variable domain, with the rest looked up from reference TRBV5-1 and TRBJ2-2, is KAGVTQTPRYLIKTRGQQVTLSCSPISGHRSVSWYQQTPGQGLQFLFEYFSETQRNKGNFPGRFSGRQFSNSRSEMNVSTLELGDSALYLCASSRDRANGELFFGEGSRLTVL.

This chain joins TRBV5-1 and TRBJ2-3, with TRBD2 identical over 7 bases. The CDR3 loop spans 16 amino acids. Germline assignment: CDR1 SGHRS and CDR2 YFSETQ. The V gene end was trimmed by 6 bases and the J gene end by 0 bases; junction bases not matched to a gene: 10. CDR3 sequence (DNA): TGCGCCAGCACCGCCTTCCCGGGACTAAGCACAGATACGCAGTATTTT. It specifies CASTAFPGLSTDTQYF.

The J gene is TRBJ1-2, the V gene TRBV3-1; D gene unclear. Germline loops: CDR1 LGHDT, CDR2 YNNKEL (reference sequence). V was shortened by 0 bases and J by 4 bases, with 12 bases between the two germline ends. The length of the CDR3 is 15 residues. This chain's CDR3 is CASSQESGIPYGYTF. The CDR3 DNA follows: TGTGCCAGCAGCCAAGAGTCGGGCATACCCTATGGCTACACCTTC. The variable domain in full, with the rest retrieved from reference TRBV3-1 and TRBJ1-2, is DTAVSQTPKYLVTQMGNDKSIKCEQNLGHDTMYWYKQDSKKFLKIMFSYNNKELIINETVPNRFSPKSPDKAHLNLHINSLELGDSAVYFCASSQESGIPYGYTFGSGTRLTVV.

Only a few counts were recorded for this clonotype. The chain carries TRBV20-1 and TRBJ2-3, with 12 positions matching TRBD2. There are 17 residues in the CDR3. V dropped 3 bases and J dropped 4; count of bases not matched to a gene: 11. Germline CDR1 is DFQATT and CDR2 is SNEGSKA (reference sequence). This CDR3 is CSASRGASGGASDTQYF. In nucleotides, the CDR3 is TGCAGTGCTAGTAGGGGGGCTAGCGGGGGGGCATCAGATACGCAGTATTTT.

On this clonotype itself: This clone may be a read error of a much larger clone one base away. V and J are TRBV6-2 or TRBV6-3 and TRBJ2-1; the D gene is possibly TRBD1 (5 bases). Germline V gene data show CDR1 as MNHEY and CDR2 as SVGEGT. Trimming left V 6 bases short and J 10 bases short, with 19 bases between. The CDR3 contains 14 residues. The CDR3 DNA is TGTGCCAGCAGACCAACACAGGTCCGGTACGAGCAGTTCTTC. Translating it yields CASRPTQVRYEQFF.

The chain recombines TRBV7-9 with TRBJ2-5; D remains ambiguous. CDR3 length: 14 amino acids. Germline CDR1 reads SEHNR; CDR2 reads FQNEAQ (reference sequence). The ends were cut back, 5 bases at V and 2 bases at J, with 12 bases in the middle. The CDR3 region has the DNA TGTGCCAGCAGCCCGGTGGTTGGACAAGAGACCCAGTACTTC. Encoded protein: CASSPVVGQETQYF. The complete variable domain, with remaining parts taken from reference TRBV7-9 and TRBJ2-5, reads DTGVSQNPRHKITKRGQNVTFRCDPISEHNRLYWYRQTLGQGPEFLTYFQNEAQLEKSRLLSDRFSAERPKGSFSTLEIQRTEQGDSAMYLCASSPVVGQETQYFGPGTRLLVL.

The table lists this clonotype with a few counts. The J gene is TRBJ1-5, the V gene TRBV7-2; D may be TRBD1 (5 bases). The CDR3 covers 14 residues. V lost 1 base and J lost 5, with 9 bases in between. Germline lookup yields CDR1 SGHTA and CDR2 FQGNSA. The CDR3, as DNA: TGTGCCAGCAGCTTAGAGGGGAGGGATCAGCCCCAGCATTTT. It translates to CASSLEGRDQPQHF. Full variable domain (missing parts from reference TRBV7-2 and TRBJ1-5): GAGVSQSPSNKVTEKGKDVELRCDPISGHTALYWYRQSLGQGLEFLIYFQGNSAPDKSGLPSDRFSAERTGGSVSTLTIQRTQQEDSAVYLCASSLEGRDQPQHFGDGTRLSIL.

The sample holds one count of this clonotype. The V call is TRBV29-1, the J call TRBJ2-3; TRBD2 agrees at 9 bases. This CDR3 comprises 14 residues. CDR1 is SQVTM and CDR2 is ANQGSEA in the germline V gene. The J segment lost 2 bases and the V segment lost 4 bases, leaving 4 bases of the junction unmatched. The CDR3 protein is CSVGGGGATDTQYF. CDR3 DNA: TGCAGCGTTGGCGGCGGGGGGGCCACAGATACGCAGTATTTT.

The V and J genes are TRBV2 and TRBJ1-1, with 7 bases lining up with TRBD1. This CDR3 contains 14 residues. The V gene's germline CDR1 is SNHLY and CDR2 FYNNEI. J gave up 1 base and V 1 base, and 0 bases lay outside the gene matches. The chain's CDR3 is CASSEGTGNTEAFF. DNA of the CDR3: TGTGCCAGCAGTGAAGGGACAGGGAACACTGAAGCTTTCTTT.

V gene TRBV5-1 combines with J gene TRBJ2-3, with 8 bases identical to TRBD1. The CDR3 totals 16 residues. Trimming cost V 3 bases and J 1 base; bases outside gene matches: 7. Germline CDR1 reads SGHRS; CDR2 reads YFSETQ. This CDR3 is CASSSQGAFGTDTQYF. The CDR3 DNA reads as TGCGCCAGCAGCTCCCAGGGGGCATTCGGCACAGATACGCAGTATTTT.

Comments on this clonotype: Germline is not matched at one junction end, which may reflect a read error. The rearrangement joins TRBV6-6 to TRBJ2-7; 10 nucleotides align to TRBD1. From germline, CDR1 is MNHNY and CDR2 SVGAGI (reference sequence). The CDR3 is 16 amino acids. For the CDR3, the DNA is TGTGCCAGCAGATACTCGGGACAGGGGACAACTCGGGAGCAGTACTTC. This gives the protein CASRYSGQGTTREQYF.

Only a few counts were recorded for this clonotype. The chain couples TRBV5-1 to TRBJ2-5; 8 bases are shared with TRBD1. The J call is doubtful: the DNA matches TRBJ2-7 better. The CDR3 sequence is 16 residues long. Germline assignment: CDR1 SGHRS and CDR2 YFSETQ. DNA of the CDR3: TGCGCCAGCAGCTTGAACCCCCGGGACAGGAGGTACGAGCAGTACTTC. Translating it yields CASSLNPRDRRYEQYF.